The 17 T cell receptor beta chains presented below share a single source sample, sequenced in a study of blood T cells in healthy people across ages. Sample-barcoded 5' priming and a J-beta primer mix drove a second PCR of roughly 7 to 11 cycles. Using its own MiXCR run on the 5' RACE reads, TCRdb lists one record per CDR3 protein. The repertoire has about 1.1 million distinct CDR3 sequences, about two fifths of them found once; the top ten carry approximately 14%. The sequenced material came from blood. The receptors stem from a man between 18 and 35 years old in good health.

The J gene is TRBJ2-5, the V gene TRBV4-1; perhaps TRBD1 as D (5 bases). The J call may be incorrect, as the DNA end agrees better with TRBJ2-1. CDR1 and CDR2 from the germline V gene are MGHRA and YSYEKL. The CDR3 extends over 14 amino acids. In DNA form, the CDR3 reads TGCGCCAGCAGCCAAGATTATGGACAAGAGACCCAGTTCTTC. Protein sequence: CASSQDYGQETQFF.

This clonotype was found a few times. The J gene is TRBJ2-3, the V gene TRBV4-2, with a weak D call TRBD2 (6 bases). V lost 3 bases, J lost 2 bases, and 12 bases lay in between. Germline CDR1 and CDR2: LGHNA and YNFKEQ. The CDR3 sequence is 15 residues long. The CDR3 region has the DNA TGTGCCAGCAGCCAGACGCGGGGTCACACAGATACGCAGTATTTT. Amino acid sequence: CASSQTRGHTDTQYF.

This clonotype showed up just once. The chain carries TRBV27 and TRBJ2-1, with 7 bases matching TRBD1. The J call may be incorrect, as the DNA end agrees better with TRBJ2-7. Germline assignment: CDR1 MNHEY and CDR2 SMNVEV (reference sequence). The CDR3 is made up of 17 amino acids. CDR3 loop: CASSEISTGRLYNEQYF. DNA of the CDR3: TGTGCCAGCAGCGAAATCTCGACAGGGCGCCTCTACAATGAGCAGTACTTC.

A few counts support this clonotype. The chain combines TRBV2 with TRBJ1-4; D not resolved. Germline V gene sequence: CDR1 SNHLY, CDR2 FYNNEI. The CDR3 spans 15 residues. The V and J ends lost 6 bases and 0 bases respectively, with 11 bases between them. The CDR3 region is CASRVPGATNEKLFF. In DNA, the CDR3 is TGTGCCAGCAGGGTTCCAGGAGCAACTAATGAAAAACTGTTTTTT.

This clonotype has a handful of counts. The CDR3 coding sequence is TGTGCCAGCAGGCGGACGGAAAACTATGGCTACACCTTC. Amino acids: CASRRTENYGYTF. V usage is TRBV12-3 or TRBV12-4 and J usage is TRBJ1-2; D ambiguous. V was clipped by 6 bases and J by 2 bases, with 10 bases between them. This CDR3 comprises 13 residues.

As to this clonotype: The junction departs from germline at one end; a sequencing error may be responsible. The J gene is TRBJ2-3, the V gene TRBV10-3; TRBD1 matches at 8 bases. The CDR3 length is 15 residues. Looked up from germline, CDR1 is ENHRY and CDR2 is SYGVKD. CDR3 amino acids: CAISGRQGSTDTRYF. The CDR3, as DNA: TGTGCCATCAGTGGAAGACAGGGGAGCACAGATACGCGGTATTTT.

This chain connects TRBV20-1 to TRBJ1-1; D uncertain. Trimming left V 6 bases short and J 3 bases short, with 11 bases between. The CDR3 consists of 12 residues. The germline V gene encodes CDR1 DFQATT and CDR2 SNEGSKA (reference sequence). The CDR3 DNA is TGCAGTGCCCGAGGGTGGGACACTGAAGCTTTCTTT. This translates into CSARGWDTEAFF.

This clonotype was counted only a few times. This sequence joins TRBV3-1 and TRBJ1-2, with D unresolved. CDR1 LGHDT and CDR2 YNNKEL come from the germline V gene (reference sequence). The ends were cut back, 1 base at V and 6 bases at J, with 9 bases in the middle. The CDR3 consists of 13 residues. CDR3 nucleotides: TGTGCCAGCAGCCAAGGGCCCCCCAATGGCTACACCTTC. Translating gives CASSQGPPNGYTF.

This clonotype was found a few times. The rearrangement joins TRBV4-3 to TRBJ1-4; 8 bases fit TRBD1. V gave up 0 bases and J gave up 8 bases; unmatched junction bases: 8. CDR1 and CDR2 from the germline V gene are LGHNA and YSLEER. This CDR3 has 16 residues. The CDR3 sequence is CASSQEGAGGLEKLFF. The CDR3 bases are TGCGCCAGCAGCCAAGAAGGGGCAGGGGGCCTGGAAAAACTGTTTTTT.

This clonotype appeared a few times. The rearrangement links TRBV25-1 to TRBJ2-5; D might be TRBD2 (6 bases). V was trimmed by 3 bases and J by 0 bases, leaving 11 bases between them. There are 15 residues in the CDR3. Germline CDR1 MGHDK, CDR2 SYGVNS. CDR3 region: CASSDPTSDQETQYF. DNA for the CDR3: TGTGCCAGCAGTGACCCGACTAGTGACCAAGAGACCCAGTACTTC.

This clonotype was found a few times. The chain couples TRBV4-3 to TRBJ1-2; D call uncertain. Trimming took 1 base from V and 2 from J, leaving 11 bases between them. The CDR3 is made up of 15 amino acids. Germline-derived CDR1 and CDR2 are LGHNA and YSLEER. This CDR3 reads CASSQAVQVNYGYTF. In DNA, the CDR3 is TGCGCCAGCAGCCAAGCTGTTCAAGTGAACTATGGCTACACCTTC.

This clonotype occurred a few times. The CDR3 loop reads CSARPLHIDSDSSYNEQYF. The CDR3, as DNA: TGCAGTGCTAGACCCCTCCATATTGACAGCGATAGCTCCTACAATGAGCAGTACTTC. The gene calls are TRBV20-1 and TRBJ2-5, with D possibly being TRBD1 (5 bases). The CDR3 totals 19 residues. V shed 2 bases and J shed 11 bases, with 36 bases lying between them. From germline, CDR1 is DFQATT and CDR2 SNEGSKA (reference sequence).

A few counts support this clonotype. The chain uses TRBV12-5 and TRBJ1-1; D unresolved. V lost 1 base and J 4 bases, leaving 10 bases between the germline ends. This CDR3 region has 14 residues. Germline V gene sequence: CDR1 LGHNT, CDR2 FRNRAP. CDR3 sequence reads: CASGLDGFVTEAFF. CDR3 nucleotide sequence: TGTGCTAGTGGTTTGGATGGGTTTGTCACTGAAGCTTTCTTT. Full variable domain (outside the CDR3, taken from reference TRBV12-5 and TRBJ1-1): DARVTQTPRHKVTEMGQEVTMRCQPILGHNTVFWYRQTMMQGLELLAYFRNRAPLDDSGMPKDRFSAEMPDATLATLKIQPSEPRDSAVYFCASGLDGFVTEAFFGQGTRLTVV.

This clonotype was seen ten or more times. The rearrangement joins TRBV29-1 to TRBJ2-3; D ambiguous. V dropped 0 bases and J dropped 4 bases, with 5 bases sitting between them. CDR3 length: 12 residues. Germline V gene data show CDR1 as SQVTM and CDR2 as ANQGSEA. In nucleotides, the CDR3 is TGCAGCGTTGAAGACAGAGCAGATACGCAGTATTTT. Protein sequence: CSVEDRADTQYF.

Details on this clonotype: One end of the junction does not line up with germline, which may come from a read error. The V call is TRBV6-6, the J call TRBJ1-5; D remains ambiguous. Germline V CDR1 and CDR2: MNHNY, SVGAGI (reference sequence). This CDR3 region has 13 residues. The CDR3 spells CAAALDSNQPQHF. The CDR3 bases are TGTGCCGCGGCTTTGGATAGCAATCAGCCTCAGCATTTT.

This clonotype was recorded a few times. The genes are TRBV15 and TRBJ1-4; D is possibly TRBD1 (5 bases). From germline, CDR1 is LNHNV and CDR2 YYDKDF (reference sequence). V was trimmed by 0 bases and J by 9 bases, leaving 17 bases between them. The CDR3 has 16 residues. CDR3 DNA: TGTGCCACCAGCAGAGAGTTAGCAGGGTCCCCTCAAAAACTGTTTTTT. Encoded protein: CATSRELAGSPQKLFF.

The CDR3: CASSQDRGGTFTDTQYF. The CDR3 region has the DNA TGCGCCAGCAGCCAAGATAGAGGCGGGACGTTCACAGATACGCAGTATTTT. The rearrangement joins TRBV4-3 to TRBJ2-3; a weak D match, TRBD2 (6 bases). The CDR3 has 17 amino acids. V was pared by 0 bases and J by 2 bases, with 15 bases between. Germline-derived CDR1 and CDR2 are LGHNA and YSLEER.